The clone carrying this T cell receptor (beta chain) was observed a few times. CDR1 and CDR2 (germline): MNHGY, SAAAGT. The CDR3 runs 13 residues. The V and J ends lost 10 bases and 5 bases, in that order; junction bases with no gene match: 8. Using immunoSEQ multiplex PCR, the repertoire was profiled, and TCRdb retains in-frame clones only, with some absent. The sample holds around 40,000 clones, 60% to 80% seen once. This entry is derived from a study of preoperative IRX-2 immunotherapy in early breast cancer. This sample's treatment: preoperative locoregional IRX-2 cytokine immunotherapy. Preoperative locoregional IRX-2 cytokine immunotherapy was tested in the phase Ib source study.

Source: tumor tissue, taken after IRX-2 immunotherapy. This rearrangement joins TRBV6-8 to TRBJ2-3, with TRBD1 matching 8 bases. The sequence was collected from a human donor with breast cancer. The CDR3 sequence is CAITRGRGDTQYF. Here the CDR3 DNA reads TGTGCCATCACCAGGGGGCGAGGAGATACGCAGTATTTT.